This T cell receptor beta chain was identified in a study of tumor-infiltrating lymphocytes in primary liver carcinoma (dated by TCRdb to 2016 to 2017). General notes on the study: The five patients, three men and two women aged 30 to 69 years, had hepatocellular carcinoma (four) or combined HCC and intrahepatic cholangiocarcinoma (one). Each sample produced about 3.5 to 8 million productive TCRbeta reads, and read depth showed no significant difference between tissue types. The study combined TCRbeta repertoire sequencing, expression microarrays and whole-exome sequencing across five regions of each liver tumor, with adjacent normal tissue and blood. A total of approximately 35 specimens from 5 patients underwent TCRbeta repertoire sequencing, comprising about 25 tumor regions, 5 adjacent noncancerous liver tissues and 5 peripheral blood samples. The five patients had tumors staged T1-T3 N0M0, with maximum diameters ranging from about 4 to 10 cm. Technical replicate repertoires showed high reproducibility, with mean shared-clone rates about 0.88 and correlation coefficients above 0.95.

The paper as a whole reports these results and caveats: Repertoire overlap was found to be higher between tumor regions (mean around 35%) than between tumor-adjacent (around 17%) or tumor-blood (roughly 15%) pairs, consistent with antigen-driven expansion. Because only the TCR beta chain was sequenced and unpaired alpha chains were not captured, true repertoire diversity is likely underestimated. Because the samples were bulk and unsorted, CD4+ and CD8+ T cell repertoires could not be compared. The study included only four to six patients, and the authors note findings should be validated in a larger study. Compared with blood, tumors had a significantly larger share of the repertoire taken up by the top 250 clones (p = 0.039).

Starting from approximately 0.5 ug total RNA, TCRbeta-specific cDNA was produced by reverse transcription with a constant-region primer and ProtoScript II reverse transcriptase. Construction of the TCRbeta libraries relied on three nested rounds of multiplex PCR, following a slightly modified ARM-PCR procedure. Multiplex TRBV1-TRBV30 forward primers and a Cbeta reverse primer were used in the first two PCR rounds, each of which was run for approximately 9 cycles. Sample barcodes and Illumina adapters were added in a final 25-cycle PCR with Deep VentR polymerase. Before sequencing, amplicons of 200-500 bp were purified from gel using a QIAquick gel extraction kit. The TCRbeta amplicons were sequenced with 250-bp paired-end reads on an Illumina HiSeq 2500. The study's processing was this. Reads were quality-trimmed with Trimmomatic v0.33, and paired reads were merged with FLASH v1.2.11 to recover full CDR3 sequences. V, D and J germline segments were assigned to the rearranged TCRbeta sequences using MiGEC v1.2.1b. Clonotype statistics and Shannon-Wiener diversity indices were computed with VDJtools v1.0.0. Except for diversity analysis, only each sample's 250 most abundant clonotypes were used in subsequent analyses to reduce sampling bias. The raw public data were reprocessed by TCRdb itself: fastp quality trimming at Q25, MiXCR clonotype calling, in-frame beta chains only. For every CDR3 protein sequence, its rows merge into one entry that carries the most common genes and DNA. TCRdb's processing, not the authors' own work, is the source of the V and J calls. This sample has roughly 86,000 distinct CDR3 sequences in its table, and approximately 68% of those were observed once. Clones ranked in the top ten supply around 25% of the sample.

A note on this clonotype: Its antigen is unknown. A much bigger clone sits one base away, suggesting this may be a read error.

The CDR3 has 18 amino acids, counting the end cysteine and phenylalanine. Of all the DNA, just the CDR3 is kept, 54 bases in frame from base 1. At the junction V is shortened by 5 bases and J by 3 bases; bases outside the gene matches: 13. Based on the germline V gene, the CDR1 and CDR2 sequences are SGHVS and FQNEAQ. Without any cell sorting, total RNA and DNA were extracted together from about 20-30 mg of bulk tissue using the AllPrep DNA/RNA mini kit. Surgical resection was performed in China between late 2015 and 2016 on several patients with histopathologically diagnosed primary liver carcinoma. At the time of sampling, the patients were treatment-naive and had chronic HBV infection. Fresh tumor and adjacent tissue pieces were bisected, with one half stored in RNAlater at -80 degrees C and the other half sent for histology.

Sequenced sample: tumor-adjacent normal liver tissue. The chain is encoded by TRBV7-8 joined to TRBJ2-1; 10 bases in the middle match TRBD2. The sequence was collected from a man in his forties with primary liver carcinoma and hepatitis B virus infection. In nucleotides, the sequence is TGTGCCAGCAGCCAGTCCCCCCCTAGCGGGAGTTGCTACAATGAGCAGTTCTTC. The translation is CASSQSPPSGSCYNEQFF.